The 26 T cell receptor beta chains in this list originate from one sample, sequenced in a study of CD8 T cells in Susac syndrome. RNA totalling about 0.45 to 1 ug underwent reverse transcription with random hexamers. Each CDR3 protein gets one entry after TCRdb re-called the immunoSEQ multiplex PCR reads with MiXCR. Seen here are roughly 140,000 distinct CDR3 sequences, around 95% observed once, and the top ten hold about 0.08%. Sequenced input: CD4+ T cells from PBMCs. The receptors come from a human donor with Susac syndrome.

This rearrangement joins TRBV14 to TRBJ2-1; 7 bases line up with TRBD1. The trim removed 5 bases at V and 6 bases at J, leaving 4 bases unmatched. The CDR3 totals 13 residues. Looked up from germline, CDR1 is SGHDN and CDR2 is FVKESK. The CDR3 bases are TGTGCCAGCAGCAGGACAGGCTTCAATGAGCAGTTCTTC. The encoded protein is CASSRTGFNEQFF.

This chain uses TRBV7-2 with TRBJ1-5; D remains unclear. This CDR3 spans 13 amino acids. CDR1 and CDR2 (germline): SGHTA, FQGNSA. Trimming took off 5 bases at V and 3 bases at J, with 8 bases between the two ends. In DNA, the CDR3 is TGTGCCAGCAGCCCGGATATCAATCAGCCCCAGCATTTT. Amino acids: CASSPDINQPQHF.

The chain carries TRBV27 and TRBJ2-3; D may be TRBD2 (5 bases). This CDR3 contains 15 residues. V was trimmed by 0 bases and J by 0 bases, leaving 7 bases between them. Germline CDR1 is MNHEY and CDR2 is SMNVEV (reference sequence). CDR3 in DNA: TGTGCCAGCAGTTTATCCCCGGGAAGCACAGATACGCAGTATTTT. It specifies CASSLSPGSTDTQYF.

The V gene is TRBV5-1, the J gene TRBJ1-6; the match to TRBD1 covers 9 bases. Germline assignment: CDR1 SGHRS and CDR2 YFSETQ. This CDR3 has 15 amino acids. Germline trimming cut 4 bases from V and 10 bases from J; bases unmatched to any gene: 9. CDR3: CASSLYRGRKSPLHF. CDR3 nucleotide sequence: TGCGCCAGCAGCCTCTACAGGGGGCGAAAATCACCCCTCCACTTT.

V usage is TRBV4-1 and J usage is TRBJ2-2, with D possibly matching TRBD1 (6 bases). Trimming shortened V by 0 bases and J by 5 bases, and 10 bases separated the two germline ends. The germline V gene encodes CDR1 MGHRA and CDR2 YSYEKL. This CDR3 has 15 amino acids. CDR3 in DNA: TGCGCCAGCAGCCAAGACAGGGGAGAAACCGGGGAGCTGTTTTTT. It translates to CASSQDRGETGELFF.

The chain employs TRBV6-2 or TRBV6-3 and TRBJ2-5, with D possibly TRBD1 on 5 matching bases. This CDR3 has 13 amino acids. The ends were cut back, 5 bases at V and 4 bases at J, with 11 bases in the middle. Germline lookup yields CDR1 MNHEY and CDR2 SVGEGT. The CDR3 nucleotides are TGTGCCAGCAGTATCGGACAAGGAGAGACCCAGTACTTC. This sequence encodes CASSIGQGETQYF.

This clonotype was counted a few times. The gene calls are TRBV6-6 and TRBJ1-5; D ambiguous. This CDR3 region has 14 residues. V was clipped by 6 bases and J by 4 bases, with 13 bases between them. Germline-derived CDR1 and CDR2 are MNHNY and SVGAGI (reference sequence). For the CDR3, the DNA is TGTGCCAGCAGCCAGGCGTCGGGGAATCAGCCCCAGCATTTT. Its translation is CASSQASGNQPQHF.

V usage is TRBV28 and J usage is TRBJ2-1; D possibly corresponds to TRBD2 (6 bases). Germline V lookup: CDR1 MDHEN, CDR2 SYDVKM. CDR3 size: 19 residues. V gave up 2 bases and J gave up 1 base, with 21 bases separating them. The CDR3 loop reads CASSLVPRAVGGSYNEQFF. The CDR3 DNA reads as TGTGCCAGCAGTTTAGTCCCCCGAGCAGTGGGGGGTTCCTACAATGAGCAGTTCTTC.

Only a few counts were recorded for this clonotype. J is TRBJ2-7 and V is TRBV29-1, with 12 bases identical to TRBD2. This CDR3 has 15 amino acids. Looked up from germline, CDR1 is SQVTM and CDR2 is ANQGSEA. Trimming took 4 bases from V and 4 from J; bases not matched to a gene: 8. The CDR3 nucleotides are TGCAGCGTTGGGACTAGCGGGATGGCCCGATACGAGCAGTACTTC. It is translated as CSVGTSGMARYEQYF.

As DNA, the CDR3 is TGTGCCAGCAGCCAAAACACTCAGGGAAACACTGAAGCTTTCTTT. This encodes CASSQNTQGNTEAFF. This chain joins TRBV3-1 and TRBJ1-1, with D perhaps matching TRBD1 (5 bases). This CDR3 spans 15 amino acids. Trimming took 2 bases from V and 2 from J, leaving 12 bases between them. CDR1 is LGHDT, CDR2 YNNKEL, per germline (reference sequence).

The gene calls are TRBV24-1 and TRBJ1-2; TRBD1 matches at 12 bases. The V segment lost 3 bases and the J segment 3 bases; nucleotides outside the gene matches: 7. The CDR3 has 17 residues. Germline CDR1 is KGHDR and CDR2 is SFDVKD. The CDR3 coding sequence is TGTGCCACCAGTGATACCGGGACAGGGGGCGCGTACTATGGCTACACCTTC. This gives the protein CATSDTGTGGAYYGYTF.

The chain combines TRBV7-6 with TRBJ2-3; D gene unclear. The CDR3 is 15 amino acids. CDR1 is SGHVS and CDR2 is FNYEAQ in the germline V gene. With 5 bases removed from V and 4 bases from J, the gap between germline ends came to 16 bases. This chain's CDR3 is CASSHAPLGADTQYF. CDR3 bases: TGTGCCAGCAGCCACGCCCCGTTGGGCGCAGATACGCAGTATTTT.

The rearrangement uses TRBV29-1 and TRBJ1-3; TRBD1 matches at 7 bases. V shed 6 bases, J shed 5 bases, and the junction held 10 bases outside the gene matches. Germline V gene sequence: CDR1 SQVTM, CDR2 ANQGSEA. This CDR3 contains 14 residues. The CDR3 sequence is CSVETTGARNTIYF. The CDR3 DNA reads TGCAGCGTCGAAACTACAGGGGCTCGAAACACCATATATTTT. Drawing the rest from reference TRBV29-1 and TRBJ1-3, the complete variable domain is SAVISQKPSRDICQRGTSLTIQCQVDSQVTMMFWYRQQPGQSLTLIATANQGSEATYESGFVIDKFPISRPNLTFSTLTVSNMSPEDSSIYLCSVETTGARNTIYFGEGSWLTVV.

The gene calls are TRBV4-1 and TRBJ2-1; 11 positions match TRBD1. This CDR3 comprises 16 residues. The V gene end was trimmed by 1 base and the J gene end by 7 bases; junction bases not matched to a gene: 6. Per the germline V gene, CDR1 is MGHRA and CDR2 is YSYEKL. The CDR3 region has the DNA TGCGCCAGCAGCCAAGTGCCGGGACAGGGGGTGAATGAGCAGTTCTTC. Protein product: CASSQVPGQGVNEQFF.

J is TRBJ2-7 and V is TRBV4-1; D remains ambiguous. This CDR3 is 19 amino acids long. Per germline, CDR1 MGHRA and CDR2 YSYEKL. V lost 1 base and J 1 base, leaving 23 bases between the germline ends. CDR3 sequence reads: CASSQGPGDLRPNSYEQYF. The DNA for the CDR3 is TGCGCCAGCAGCCAAGGCCCTGGGGATCTTCGACCTAATTCCTACGAGCAGTACTTC.

The chain carries TRBV28 and TRBJ2-7; 10 bases map to TRBD2. CDR3 size: 13 residues. With V trimmed by 10 bases and J by 9 bases, 12 bases remained unmatched. The germline V gene has CDR1 MDHEN and CDR2 SYDVKM. In DNA, the CDR3 is TGTGCCACCGAGGCTAGCGGGAGAAGAGTGCAGTACTTC. Its translation: CATEASGRRVQYF. Full variable domain (outside the CDR3, taken from reference TRBV28 and TRBJ2-7): DVKVTQSSRYLVKRTGEKVFLECVQDMDHENMFWYRQDPGLGLRLIYFSYDVKMKEKGDIPEGYSVSREKKERFSLILESASTNQTSMYLCATEASGRRVQYFGPGTRLTVT.

This chain uses TRBV28 with TRBJ2-1; D is unclear. Germline V gives CDR1 MDHEN, CDR2 SYDVKM. The CDR3 is 12 amino acids. V dropped 7 bases and J dropped 0 bases, with 4 bases sitting between them. The CDR3 is CASITSYNEQFF. CDR3 sequence (DNA): TGTGCCAGCATTACCTCCTACAATGAGCAGTTCTTC.

The chain combines TRBV5-1 with TRBJ2-5, with 8 positions matching TRBD1. The germline V gene encodes CDR1 SGHRS and CDR2 YFSETQ. The CDR3 is 16 residues long. J lost 2 bases, V lost 5 bases, and 11 bases had no gene match. The DNA for the CDR3 is TGCGCCAGCAGTATCGCCCCGACAGGGGCACAAGAGACCCAGTACTTC. Its protein is CASSIAPTGAQETQYF.

The chain combines TRBV9 with TRBJ1-6, with D maybe TRBD1 (5 bases). V lost 7 bases to trimming and J lost 8 bases, with 19 bases between them. From germline, CDR1 is SGDLS and CDR2 YYNGEE. The CDR3 loop spans 15 amino acids. The CDR3 is CASGDQGQVDSPLHF. The CDR3 nucleotides read TGTGCCAGCGGGGACCAGGGCCAAGTGGATTCACCCCTCCACTTT. The full variable domain, completed using reference TRBV9 and TRBJ1-6, is DSGVTQTPKHLITATGQRVTLRCSPRSGDLSVYWYQQSLDQGLQFLIQYYNGEERAKGNILERFSAQQFPDLHSELNLSSLELGDSALYFCASGDQGQVDSPLHFGNGTRLTVT.

The rearrangement links TRBV20-1 to TRBJ2-7; TRBD1 is a possible D gene (8 bases). CDR3 length: 18 residues. CDR1 and CDR2 (germline): DFQATT, SNEGSKA (reference sequence). Trimming took 3 bases from V and 3 from J, leaving 27 bases between them. The CDR3 reads CSARGGDRTTSRFYEQYF. The CDR3 DNA is TGCAGTGCTAGGGGAGGGGACAGGACGACCTCCAGGTTCTACGAGCAGTACTTC.

This sequence joins TRBV6-5 and TRBJ1-2; 8 bases align to TRBD1. The trim removed 6 bases at V and 7 bases at J, leaving 10 bases unmatched. Germline V gives CDR1 MNHEY, CDR2 SVGAGI. This CDR3 is built from 14 residues. CDR3 loop: CASSNTRTGLGYTF. The DNA of the CDR3 is TGTGCCAGCAGCAACACGAGGACAGGGCTTGGCTACACCTTC.

J is TRBJ2-7 and V is TRBV6-5, with TRBD1 matching 10 bases. CDR3 length: 15 residues. Looked up from germline, CDR1 is MNHEY and CDR2 is SVGAGI. The V and J ends lost 0 bases and 7 bases, in that order; junction bases with no gene match: 6. In DNA, the CDR3 is TGTGCCAGCAGTTACTCGAGGGACAGGGGAGGTGAGCAGTACTTC. This codes for CASSYSRDRGGEQYF.

This chain links TRBV15 with TRBJ2-7, with TRBD1 matching over 7 bases. The CDR3 loop spans 14 amino acids. Trimming removed 5 bases from V and 4 bases from J; junction bases left unmatched: 8. Germline loops: CDR1 LNHNV, CDR2 YYDKDF (reference sequence). DNA for the CDR3: TGTGCCACCAGCTTACGACAGGGCACATACGAGCAGTACTTC. It specifies CATSLRQGTYEQYF.

The rearrangement links TRBV27 to TRBJ2-5; weak D call: TRBD2 (7 bases). V lost 6 bases and J lost 0, with 17 bases in between. Germline CDR1 MNHEY, CDR2 SMNVEV (reference sequence). The CDR3 length is 16 residues. As DNA, the CDR3 is TGTGCCAGCAGAGGGGGGGGGCCGACGTACCAAGAGACCCAGTACTTC. Protein: CASRGGGPTYQETQYF.

CDR3 loop: CASSVGASVRTDTQYF. CDR3 DNA: TGTGCCAGCAGCGTAGGGGCTAGCGTCCGCACAGATACGCAGTATTTT. The J gene is TRBJ2-3, the V gene TRBV9, with D tentatively TRBD2 (6 bases). This CDR3 has 16 residues. CDR1 and CDR2 from the germline V gene are SGDLS and YYNGEE. V was pared by 0 bases and J by 1 base, with 12 bases between.

This CDR3 reads CASRPATNEKLFF. The CDR3 DNA sequence: TGTGCCAGCCGACCAGCAACTAATGAAAAACTGTTTTTT. The chain links TRBV28 to TRBJ1-4; D unresolved. Looked up from germline, CDR1 is MDHEN and CDR2 is SYDVKM. Between the trimmed V and J ends, which lost 8 bases and 0 bases, there was a span of 7 bases. The CDR3 totals 13 residues.